This T cell receptor (beta chain) was identified in a study of spatial heterogeneity in lung cancer (dated by TCRdb to between 2019 and 2020). About the full investigation: Beta-chain transcripts were consistently detected in greater numbers than alpha-chain transcripts, which likely reflects a higher abundance of beta-chain transcripts. In the raw uncorrected reads, each unique combination of TCR and UMI appeared on average more than ten times. In non-small cell lung cancer, the study made a quantitative comparison of TCR alpha and beta repertoires among multiple tumor regions, matched nontumor lung and blood. The study linked features of the TCR repertoire to counts of nonsynonymous mutations, which were determined by whole-exome sequencing of tumor tissue. At surgery, both alpha and beta chains were TCR-sequenced in about 200 tumor regions, fewer than 80 matched nontumor lung samples and some 60 PBMC samples.

Reading the label with the study, this specimen's time point is: sample taken at primary tumor resection. For TCR sequencing, whole RNA was extracted from tumor and nontumor lung tissue, or from cryopreserved PBMC samples, and no cell sorting was done. Donors were approximately 72 patients with early-stage, untreated non-small cell lung cancer from the lung TRACERx cohort. Only patients with enough RNA available from two or more tumor regions were chosen for TCR sequencing. Tumor and adjacent nontumor lung specimens were reviewed by a lung pathologist before selection. By its share of the sample, this clonotype is medium-sized (0.01 to 0.1%). Its antigen is unknown. Per-base qualities were not stored, and no clone one base away is much larger. The cysteine opens and the phenylalanine closes a CDR3 of 13 amino acids. Of all the DNA, just the CDR3 is kept, 39 bases in frame from base 1. The junction shows trimming of 4 bases on V and 6 bases on J, plus 13 bases between the germline ends. CDR1 and CDR2 are read off the germline V gene as SGHRS and YFSETQ.

Points the paper makes about the study in general: Additional single-cell paired TCR alpha and beta sequencing was considered necessary to confirm, at a functional level, the hypothesis that regional TCRs recognize regional mutations.

The library was prepared using 5' RACE. TCRdb shows the sequencer as NextSeq 500. In the TCR library protocol, a unique molecular identifier was attached to each TCR cDNA molecule so that PCR and sequencing errors could be corrected. As for the original processing: TCR identification, UMI-based error correction and CDR3 extraction were all carried out with Decombinator tools. Expanded TCRs were defined as those above a frequency of 2 per 1,000, corresponding to the top 1% of the tumor frequency distribution. Each repertoire was subsampled 100 times to 5,000 TCRs, after which Renyi diversity was computed with the R vegan package. To build CDR3 similarity networks, amino acid triplet string-kernel similarity was used, and CDR3s were connected when their pairwise similarity was above 0.82. TCRdb trimmed the raw reads at Q25, called clones with MiXCR and kept productive beta chains. Every entry covers one CDR3 protein and lists the most common genes and DNA from its rows. Clone size and V and J calls follow TCRdb, not the original study. The sample contains 3,000 to 4,500 distinct CDR3 sequences, roughly a quarter of them found a single time. Around 13% of the sample goes to the ten largest clones.

This chain joins TRBV5-1 to TRBJ1-1, with no confident D gene call. This sequence originates from a male donor with early-stage non-small cell lung cancer. Sequenced here: normal lung tissue next to the tumor, sampled at surgery. The DNA sequence follows: TGCGCCAGCAGCCCTTCGGGTTGGGCTGAAGCTTTCTTT. Its protein product is CASSPSGWAEAFF.